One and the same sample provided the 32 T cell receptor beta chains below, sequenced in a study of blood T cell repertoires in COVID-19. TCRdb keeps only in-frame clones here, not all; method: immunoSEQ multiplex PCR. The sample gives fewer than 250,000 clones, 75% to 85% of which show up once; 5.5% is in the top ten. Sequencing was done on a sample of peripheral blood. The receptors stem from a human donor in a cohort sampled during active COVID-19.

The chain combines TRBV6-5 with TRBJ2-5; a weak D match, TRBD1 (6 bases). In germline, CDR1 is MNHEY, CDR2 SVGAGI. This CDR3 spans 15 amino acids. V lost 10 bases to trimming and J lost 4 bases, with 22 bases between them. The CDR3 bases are TGTGCCACCGCGAGGGACAACTACTTGGGAGAGACCCAGTACTTC. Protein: CATARDNYLGETQYF.

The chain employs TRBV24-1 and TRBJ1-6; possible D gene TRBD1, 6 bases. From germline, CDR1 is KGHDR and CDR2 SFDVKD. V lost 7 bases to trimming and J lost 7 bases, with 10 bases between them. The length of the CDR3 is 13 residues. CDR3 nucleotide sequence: TGTGCCACCAGGGACAGTTTGAATTCACCCCTCCACTTT. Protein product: CATRDSLNSPLHF.

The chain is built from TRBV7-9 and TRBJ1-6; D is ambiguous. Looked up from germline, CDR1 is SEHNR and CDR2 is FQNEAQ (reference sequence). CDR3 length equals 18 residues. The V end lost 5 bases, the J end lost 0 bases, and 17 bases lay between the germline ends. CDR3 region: CASSRARGGSSYNSPLHF. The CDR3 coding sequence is TGTGCCAGCAGCCGAGCACGGGGAGGCAGCTCCTATAATTCACCCCTCCACTTT.

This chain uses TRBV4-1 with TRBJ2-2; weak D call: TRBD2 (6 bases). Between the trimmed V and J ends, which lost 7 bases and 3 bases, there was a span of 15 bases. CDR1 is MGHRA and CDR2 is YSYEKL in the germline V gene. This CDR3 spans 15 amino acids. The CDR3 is CASTGSRRDTGELFF. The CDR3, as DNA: TGCGCCAGCACCGGGAGTAGGAGGGACACCGGGGAGCTGTTTTTT.

CDR3 nucleotides: TGTGCCAGCGACAGGGTACGCTATGGCTACACCTTC. Residues: CASDRVRYGYTF. The chain uses TRBV2 and TRBJ1-2; 7 positions match TRBD1. Germline V CDR1 and CDR2: SNHLY, FYNNEI. The CDR3 runs 12 residues. Trimming at V came to 8 bases and at J to 4 bases, leaving 4 bases not matched to a gene.

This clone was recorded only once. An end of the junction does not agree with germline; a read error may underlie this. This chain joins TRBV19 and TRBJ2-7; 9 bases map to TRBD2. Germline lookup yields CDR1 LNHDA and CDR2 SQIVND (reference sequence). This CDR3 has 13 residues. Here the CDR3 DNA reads TGTGCCAGTAGTATAGCGGCTAGCGGGACCCCTGTCTTC. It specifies CASSIAASGTPVF.

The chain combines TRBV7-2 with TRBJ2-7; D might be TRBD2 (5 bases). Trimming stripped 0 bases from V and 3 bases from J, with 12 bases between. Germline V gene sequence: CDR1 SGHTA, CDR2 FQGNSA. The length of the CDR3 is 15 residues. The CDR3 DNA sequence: TGTGCCAGCAGCTTAGCGCACTCCGGGATCTACGAGCAGTACTTC. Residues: CASSLAHSGIYEQYF.

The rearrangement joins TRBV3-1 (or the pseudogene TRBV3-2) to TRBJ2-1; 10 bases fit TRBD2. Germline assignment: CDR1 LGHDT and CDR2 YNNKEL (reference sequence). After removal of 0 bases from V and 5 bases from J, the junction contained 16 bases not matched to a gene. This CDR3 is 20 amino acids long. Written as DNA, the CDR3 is TGTGCCAGCAGCCAAGATCTAGTAATTTCTGTAGCGGGAGGTAACAATGAGCAGTTCTTC. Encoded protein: CASSQDLVISVAGGNNEQFF.

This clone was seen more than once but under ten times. The CDR3 coding sequence is TGCGCCAGCAGCTTTGGACAGGGAGGTGGAAACACCATATATTTT. The encoded protein is CASSFGQGGGNTIYF. The gene calls are TRBV5-1 and TRBJ1-3, with 8 bases fitting TRBD1. The CDR3 loop spans 15 amino acids. The germline V gene has CDR1 SGHRS and CDR2 YFSETQ. J gave up 3 bases and V 2 bases, and 4 bases lay outside the gene matches. Using reference TRBV5-1 and TRBJ1-3 for the parts outside the CDR3, the full variable domain is KAGVTQTPRYLIKTRGQQVTLSCSPISGHRSVSWYQQTPGQGLQFLFEYFSETQRNKGNFPGRFSGRQFSNSRSEMNVSTLELGDSALYLCASSFGQGGGNTIYFGEGSWLTVV.

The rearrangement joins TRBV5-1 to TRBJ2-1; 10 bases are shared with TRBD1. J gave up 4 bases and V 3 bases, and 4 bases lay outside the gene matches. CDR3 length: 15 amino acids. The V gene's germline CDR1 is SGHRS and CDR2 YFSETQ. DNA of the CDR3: TGCGCCAGCAGCTACGGGACAGGGGCGTACAATGAGCAGTTCTTC. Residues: CASSYGTGAYNEQFF. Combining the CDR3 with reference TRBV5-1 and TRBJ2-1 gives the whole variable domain KAGVTQTPRYLIKTRGQQVTLSCSPISGHRSVSWYQQTPGQGLQFLFEYFSETQRNKGNFPGRFSGRQFSNSRSEMNVSTLELGDSALYLCASSYGTGAYNEQFFGPGTRLTVL.

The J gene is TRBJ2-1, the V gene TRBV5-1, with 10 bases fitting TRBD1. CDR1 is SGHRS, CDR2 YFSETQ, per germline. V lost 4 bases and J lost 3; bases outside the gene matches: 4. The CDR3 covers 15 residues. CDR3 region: CASSPGQGDYNEQFF. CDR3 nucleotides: TGCGCCAGCAGCCCCGGACAGGGGGACTACAATGAGCAGTTCTTC.

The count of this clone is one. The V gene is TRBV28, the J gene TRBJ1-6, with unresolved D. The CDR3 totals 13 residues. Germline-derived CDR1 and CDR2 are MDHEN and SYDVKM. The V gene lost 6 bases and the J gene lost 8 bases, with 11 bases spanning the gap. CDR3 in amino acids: CASSTGIHSPLHF. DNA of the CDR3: TGTGCCAGCAGCACGGGAATCCATTCACCCCTCCACTTT. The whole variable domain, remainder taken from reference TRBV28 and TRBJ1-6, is DVKVTQSSRYLVKRTGEKVFLECVQDMDHENMFWYRQDPGLGLRLIYFSYDVKMKEKGDIPEGYSVSREKKERFSLILESASTNQTSMYLCASSTGIHSPLHFGNGTRLTVT.

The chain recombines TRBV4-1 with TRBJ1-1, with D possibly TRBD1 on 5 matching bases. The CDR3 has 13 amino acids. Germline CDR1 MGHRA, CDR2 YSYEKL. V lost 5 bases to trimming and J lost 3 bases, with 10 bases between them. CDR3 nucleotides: TGCGCCAGCAGCTCTGGGGCCTACACTGAAGCTTTCTTT. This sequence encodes CASSSGAYTEAFF.

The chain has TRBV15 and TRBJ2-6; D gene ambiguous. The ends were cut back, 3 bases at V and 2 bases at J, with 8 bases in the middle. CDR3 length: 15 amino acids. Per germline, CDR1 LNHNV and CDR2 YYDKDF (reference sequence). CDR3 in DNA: TGTGCCACCAGCAGGGCAGGAACTGGGGCCAACGTCCTGACTTTC. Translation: CATSRAGTGANVLTF.

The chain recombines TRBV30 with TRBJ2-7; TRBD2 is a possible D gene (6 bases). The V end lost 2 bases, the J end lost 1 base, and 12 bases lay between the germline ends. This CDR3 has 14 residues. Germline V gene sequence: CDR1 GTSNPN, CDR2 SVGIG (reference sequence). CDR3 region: CAWSLGGVSYEQYF. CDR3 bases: TGTGCCTGGAGTTTAGGAGGGGTGTCCTACGAGCAGTACTTC.

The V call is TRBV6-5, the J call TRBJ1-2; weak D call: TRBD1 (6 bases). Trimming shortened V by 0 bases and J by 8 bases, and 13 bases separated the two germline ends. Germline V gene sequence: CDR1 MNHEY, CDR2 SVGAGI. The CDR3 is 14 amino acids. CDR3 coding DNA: TGTGCCAGCAGTTACTCGGGGCAGGGGAGAGGCTACACCTTC. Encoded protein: CASSYSGQGRGYTF.

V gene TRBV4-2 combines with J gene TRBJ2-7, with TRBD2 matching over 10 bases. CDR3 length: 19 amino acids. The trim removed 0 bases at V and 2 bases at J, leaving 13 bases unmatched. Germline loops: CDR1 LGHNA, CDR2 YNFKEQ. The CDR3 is CASSQDPLGLARTPYEQYF. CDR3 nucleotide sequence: TGTGCCAGCAGCCAAGATCCCCTGGGACTAGCGAGAACGCCCTACGAGCAGTACTTC.

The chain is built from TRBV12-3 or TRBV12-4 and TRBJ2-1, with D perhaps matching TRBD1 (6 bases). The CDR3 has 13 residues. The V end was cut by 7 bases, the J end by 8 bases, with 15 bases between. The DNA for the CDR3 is TGTGCCAGCACCCCCGTCAGGGGATATGAGCAGTTCTTC. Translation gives CASTPVRGYEQFF.

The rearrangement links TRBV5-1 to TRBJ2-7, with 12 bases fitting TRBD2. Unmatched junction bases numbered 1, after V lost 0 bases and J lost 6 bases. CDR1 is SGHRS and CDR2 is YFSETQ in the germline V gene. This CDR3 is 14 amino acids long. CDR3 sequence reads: CASSLVLAGGEQYF. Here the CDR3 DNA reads TGCGCCAGCAGCTTGGTACTAGCGGGGGGCGAGCAGTACTTC. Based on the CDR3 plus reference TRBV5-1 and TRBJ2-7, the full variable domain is KAGVTQTPRYLIKTRGQQVTLSCSPISGHRSVSWYQQTPGQGLQFLFEYFSETQRNKGNFPGRFSGRQFSNSRSEMNVSTLELGDSALYLCASSLVLAGGEQYFGPGTRLTVT.

The CDR3 DNA reads as TGTGCCGCCCAACCGGGGGGGGCCTGGGACACTGAAGCTTTCTTT. It translates to CAAQPGGAWDTEAFF. V gene TRBV10-3 combines with J gene TRBJ1-1; weak D call: TRBD1 (6 bases). Trimming cost V 11 bases and J 3 bases, with 22 bases left between them. CDR3 length: 15 amino acids. Germline-derived CDR1 and CDR2 are ENHRY and SYGVKD.

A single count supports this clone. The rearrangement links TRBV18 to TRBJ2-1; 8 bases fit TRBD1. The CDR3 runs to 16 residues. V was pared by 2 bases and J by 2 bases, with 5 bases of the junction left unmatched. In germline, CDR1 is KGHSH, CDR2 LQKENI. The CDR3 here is CASSPVNRGTYNEQFF. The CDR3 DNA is TGTGCCAGCTCACCAGTTAACAGGGGGACCTACAATGAGCAGTTCTTC.

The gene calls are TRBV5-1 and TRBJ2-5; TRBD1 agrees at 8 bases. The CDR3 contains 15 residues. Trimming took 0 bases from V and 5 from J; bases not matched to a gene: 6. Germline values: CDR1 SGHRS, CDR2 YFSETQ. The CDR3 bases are TGCGCCAGCAGCTTGGGACAGGGGAGGAGGGAGACCCAGTACTTC. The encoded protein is CASSLGQGRRETQYF.

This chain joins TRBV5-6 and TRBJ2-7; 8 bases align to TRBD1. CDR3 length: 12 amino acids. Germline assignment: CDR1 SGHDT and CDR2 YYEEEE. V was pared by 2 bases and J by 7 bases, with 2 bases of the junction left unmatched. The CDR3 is CASSFTGGEQYF. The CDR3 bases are TGTGCCAGCAGCTTTACAGGGGGAGAGCAGTACTTC. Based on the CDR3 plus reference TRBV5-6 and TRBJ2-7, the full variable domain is DAGVTQSPTHLIKTRGQQVTLRCSPKSGHDTVSWYQQALGQGPQFIFQYYEEEERQRGNFPDRFSGHQFPNYSSELNVNALLLGDSALYLCASSFTGGEQYFGPGTRLTVT.

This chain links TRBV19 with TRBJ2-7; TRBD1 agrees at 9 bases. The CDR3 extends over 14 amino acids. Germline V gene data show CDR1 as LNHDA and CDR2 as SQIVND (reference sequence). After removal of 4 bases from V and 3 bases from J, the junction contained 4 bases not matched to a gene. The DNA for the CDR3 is TGTGCCAGTAGTAGGACAGGGGATCTCTACGAGCAGTACTTC. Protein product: CASSRTGDLYEQYF.

CDR3 region: CASSYGQAEAFF. DNA of the CDR3: TGTGCCAGCAGTTACGGACAGGCGGAAGCTTTCTTT. This sequence joins TRBV2 and TRBJ1-1; 7 bases are shared with TRBD1. This CDR3 is 12 amino acids long. V was pared by 5 bases and J by 8 bases, with 5 bases of the junction left unmatched. CDR1 is SNHLY and CDR2 is FYNNEI in the germline V gene.

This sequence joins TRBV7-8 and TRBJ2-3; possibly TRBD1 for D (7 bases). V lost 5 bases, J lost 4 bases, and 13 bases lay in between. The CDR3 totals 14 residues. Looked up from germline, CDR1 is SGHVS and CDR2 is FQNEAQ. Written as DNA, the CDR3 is TGTGCCAGCAGCCTGGAGGGGGCCCCAGATACGCAGTATTTT. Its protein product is CASSLEGAPDTQYF.

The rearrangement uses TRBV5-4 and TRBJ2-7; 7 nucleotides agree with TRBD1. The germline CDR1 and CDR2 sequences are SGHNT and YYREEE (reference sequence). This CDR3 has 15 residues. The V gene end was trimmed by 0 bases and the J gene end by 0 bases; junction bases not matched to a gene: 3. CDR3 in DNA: TGTGCCAGCAGCTTGGCCGGGACAGCCTCCTACGAGCAGTACTTC. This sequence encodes CASSLAGTASYEQYF. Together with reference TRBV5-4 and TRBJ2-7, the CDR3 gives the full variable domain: ETGVTQSPTHLIKTRGQQVTLRCSSQSGHNTVSWYQQALGQGPQFIFQYYREEENGRGNFPPRFSGLQFPNYSSELNVNALELDDSALYLCASSLAGTASYEQYFGPGTRLTVT.

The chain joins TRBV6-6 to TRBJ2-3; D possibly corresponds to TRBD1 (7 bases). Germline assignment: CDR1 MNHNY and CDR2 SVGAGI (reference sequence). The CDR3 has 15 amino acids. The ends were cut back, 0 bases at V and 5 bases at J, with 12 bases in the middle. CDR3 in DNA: TGTGCCAGCAGTTACTCGGAGGGGGCCATAGATACGCAGTATTTT. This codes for CASSYSEGAIDTQYF.

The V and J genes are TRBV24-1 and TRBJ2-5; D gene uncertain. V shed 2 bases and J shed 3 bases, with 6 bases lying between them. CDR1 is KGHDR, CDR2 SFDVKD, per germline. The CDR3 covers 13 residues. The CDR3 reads CATSDSLKETQYF. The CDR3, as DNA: TGTGCCACCAGTGATTCCCTTAAAGAGACCCAGTACTTC.

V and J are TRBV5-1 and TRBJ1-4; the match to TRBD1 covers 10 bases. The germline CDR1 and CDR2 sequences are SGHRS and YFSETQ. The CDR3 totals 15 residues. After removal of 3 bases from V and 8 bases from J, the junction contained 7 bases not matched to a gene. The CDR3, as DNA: TGCGCCAGCAGCTCGACAGGGGGCTTGGAAGAAAAACTGTTTTTT. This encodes CASSSTGGLEEKLFF.

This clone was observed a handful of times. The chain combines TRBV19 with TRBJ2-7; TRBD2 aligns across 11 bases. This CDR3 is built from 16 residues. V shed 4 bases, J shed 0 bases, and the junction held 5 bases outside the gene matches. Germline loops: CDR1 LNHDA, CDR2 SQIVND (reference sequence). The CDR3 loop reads CASSKGLAVSSYEQYF. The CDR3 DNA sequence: TGTGCCAGTAGTAAGGGACTAGCGGTGAGCTCCTACGAGCAGTACTTC.

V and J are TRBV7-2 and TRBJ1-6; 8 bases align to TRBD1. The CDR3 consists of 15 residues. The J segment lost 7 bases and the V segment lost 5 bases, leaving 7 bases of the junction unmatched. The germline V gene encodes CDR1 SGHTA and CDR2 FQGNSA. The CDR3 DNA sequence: TGTGCCAGCAGCCCAGCGGGACAGGACAATTCACCCCTCCACTTT. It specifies CASSPAGQDNSPLHF.